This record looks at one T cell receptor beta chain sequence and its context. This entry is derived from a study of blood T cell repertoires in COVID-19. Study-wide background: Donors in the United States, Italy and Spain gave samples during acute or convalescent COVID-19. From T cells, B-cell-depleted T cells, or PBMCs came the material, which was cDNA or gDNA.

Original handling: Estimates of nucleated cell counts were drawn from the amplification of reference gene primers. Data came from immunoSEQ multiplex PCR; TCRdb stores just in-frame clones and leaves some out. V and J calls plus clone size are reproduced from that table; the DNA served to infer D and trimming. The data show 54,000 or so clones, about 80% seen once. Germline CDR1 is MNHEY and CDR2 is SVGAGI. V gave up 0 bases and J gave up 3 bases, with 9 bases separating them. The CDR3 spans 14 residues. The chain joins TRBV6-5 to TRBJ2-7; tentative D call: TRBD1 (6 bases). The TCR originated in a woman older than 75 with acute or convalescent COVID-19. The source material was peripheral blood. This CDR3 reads CASSYSPGDYEQYF. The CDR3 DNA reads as TGTGCCAGCAGTTACTCTCCAGGGGACTACGAGCAGTACTTC.